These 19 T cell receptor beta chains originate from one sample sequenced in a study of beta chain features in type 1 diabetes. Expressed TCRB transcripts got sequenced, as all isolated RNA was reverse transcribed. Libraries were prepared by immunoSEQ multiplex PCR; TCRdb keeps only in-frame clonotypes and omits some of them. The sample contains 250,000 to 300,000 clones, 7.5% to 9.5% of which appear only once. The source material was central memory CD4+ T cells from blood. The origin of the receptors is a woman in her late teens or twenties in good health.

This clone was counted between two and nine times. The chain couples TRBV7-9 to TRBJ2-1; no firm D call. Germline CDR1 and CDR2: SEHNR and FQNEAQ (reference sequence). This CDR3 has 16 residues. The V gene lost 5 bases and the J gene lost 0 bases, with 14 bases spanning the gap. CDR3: CASSSWMGNSYNEQFF. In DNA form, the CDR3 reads TGTGCCAGCAGCAGTTGGATGGGAAACTCCTACAATGAGCAGTTCTTC.

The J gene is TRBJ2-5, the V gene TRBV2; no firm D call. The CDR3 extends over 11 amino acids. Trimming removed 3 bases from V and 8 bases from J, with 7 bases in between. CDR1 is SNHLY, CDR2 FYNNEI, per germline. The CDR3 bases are TGTGCCAGCAGTGAGAGGTATACCCAGTACTTC. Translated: CASSERYTQYF.

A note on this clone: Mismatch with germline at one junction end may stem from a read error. This CDR3 is CASTQPGGYNTEAFF. Written as DNA, the CDR3 is TGCGCCAGCACCCAACCAGGGGGCTATAACACTGAAGCTTTCTTT. The chain links TRBV4-1 to TRBJ1-1, with TRBD1 matching 8 bases. The germline V gene encodes CDR1 MGHRA and CDR2 YSYEKL. The CDR3 has 15 amino acids.

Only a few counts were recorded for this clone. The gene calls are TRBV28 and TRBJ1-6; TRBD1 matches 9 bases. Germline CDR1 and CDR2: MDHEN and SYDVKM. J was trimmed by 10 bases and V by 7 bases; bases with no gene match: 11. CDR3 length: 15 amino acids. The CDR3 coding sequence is TGTGCCAGCACGAGGGGACAGGGTAAAGTATCACCCCTCCACTTT. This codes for CASTRGQGKVSPLHF.

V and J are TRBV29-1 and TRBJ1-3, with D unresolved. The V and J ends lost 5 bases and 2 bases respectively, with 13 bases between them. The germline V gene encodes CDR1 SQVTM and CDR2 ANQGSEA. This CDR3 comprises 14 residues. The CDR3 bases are TGCAGCGTTCGATCTAAAGGTGCTGGAAACACCATATATTTT. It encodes CSVRSKGAGNTIYF.

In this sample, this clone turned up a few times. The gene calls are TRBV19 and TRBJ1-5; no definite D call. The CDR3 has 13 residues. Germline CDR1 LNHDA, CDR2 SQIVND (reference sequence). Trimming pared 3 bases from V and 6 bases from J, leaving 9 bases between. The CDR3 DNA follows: TGTGCCAGTAGTATCCGGAACGGTCAGCCCCAGCATTTT. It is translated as CASSIRNGQPQHF.

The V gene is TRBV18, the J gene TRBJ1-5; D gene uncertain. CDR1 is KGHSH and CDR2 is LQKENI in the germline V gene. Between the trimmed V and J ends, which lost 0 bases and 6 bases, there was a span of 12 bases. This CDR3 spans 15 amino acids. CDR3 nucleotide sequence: TGTGCCAGCTCACCACCGACGGAGGGAGGTCAGCCCCAGCATTTT. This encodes CASSPPTEGGQPQHF.

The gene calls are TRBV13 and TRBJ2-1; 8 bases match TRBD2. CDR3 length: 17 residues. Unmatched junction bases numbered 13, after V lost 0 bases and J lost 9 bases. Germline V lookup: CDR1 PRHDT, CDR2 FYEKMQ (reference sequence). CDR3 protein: CASSLGRPGLGSGEQFF. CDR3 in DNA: TGTGCCAGCAGCTTAGGACGTCCGGGACTAGGATCTGGTGAGCAGTTCTTC.

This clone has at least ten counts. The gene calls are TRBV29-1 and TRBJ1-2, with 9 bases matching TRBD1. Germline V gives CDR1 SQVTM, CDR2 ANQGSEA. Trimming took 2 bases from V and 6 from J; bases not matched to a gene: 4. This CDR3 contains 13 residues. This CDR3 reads CSVEMWDRDGYTF. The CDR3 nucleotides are TGCAGCGTTGAAATGTGGGACAGGGATGGCTACACCTTC.

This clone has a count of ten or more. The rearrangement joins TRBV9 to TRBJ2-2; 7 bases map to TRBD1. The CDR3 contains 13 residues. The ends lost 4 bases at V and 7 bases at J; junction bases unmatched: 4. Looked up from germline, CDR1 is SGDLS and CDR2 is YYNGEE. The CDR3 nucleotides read TGTGCCAGCAGCACCCGGACAGGCGGGGAGCTGTTTTTT. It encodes CASSTRTGGELFF.

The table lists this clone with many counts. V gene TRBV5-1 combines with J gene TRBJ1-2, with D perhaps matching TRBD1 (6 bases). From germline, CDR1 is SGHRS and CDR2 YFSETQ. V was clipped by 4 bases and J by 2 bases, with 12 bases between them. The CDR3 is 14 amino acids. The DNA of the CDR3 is TGCGCCAGCAGCCTCCGGGACACCAACTATGGCTACACCTTC. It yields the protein CASSLRDTNYGYTF. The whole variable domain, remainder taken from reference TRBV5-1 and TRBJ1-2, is KAGVTQTPRYLIKTRGQQVTLSCSPISGHRSVSWYQQTPGQGLQFLFEYFSETQRNKGNFPGRFSGRQFSNSRSEMNVSTLELGDSALYLCASSLRDTNYGYTFGSGTRLTVV.

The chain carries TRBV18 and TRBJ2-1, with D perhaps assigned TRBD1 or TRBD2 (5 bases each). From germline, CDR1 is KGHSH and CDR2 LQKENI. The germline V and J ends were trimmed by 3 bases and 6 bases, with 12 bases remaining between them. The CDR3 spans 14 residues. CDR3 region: CASSPGRTRNEQFF. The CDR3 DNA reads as TGTGCCAGCTCACCGGGACGGACGCGCAATGAGCAGTTCTTC. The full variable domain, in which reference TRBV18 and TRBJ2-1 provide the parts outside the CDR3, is NAGVMQNPRHLVRRRGQEARLRCSPMKGHSHVYWYRQLPEEGLKFMVYLQKENIIDESGMPKERFSAEFPKEGPSILRIQQVVRGDSAAYFCASSPGRTRNEQFFGPGTRLTVL.

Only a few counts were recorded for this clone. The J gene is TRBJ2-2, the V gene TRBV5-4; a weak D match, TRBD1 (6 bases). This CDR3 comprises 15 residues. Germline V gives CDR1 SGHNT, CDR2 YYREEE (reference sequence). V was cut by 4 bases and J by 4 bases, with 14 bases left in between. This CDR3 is CASSTQGSGTGELFF. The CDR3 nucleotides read TGTGCCAGCAGCACACAGGGATCGGGCACCGGGGAGCTGTTTTTT.

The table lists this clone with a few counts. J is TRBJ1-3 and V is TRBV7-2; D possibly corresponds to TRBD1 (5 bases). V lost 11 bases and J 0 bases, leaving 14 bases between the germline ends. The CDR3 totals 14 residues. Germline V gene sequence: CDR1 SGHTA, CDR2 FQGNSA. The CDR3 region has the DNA TGTGCCGCGCGGGGGGGACTCTCTGGAAACACCATATATTTT. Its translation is CAARGGLSGNTIYF.

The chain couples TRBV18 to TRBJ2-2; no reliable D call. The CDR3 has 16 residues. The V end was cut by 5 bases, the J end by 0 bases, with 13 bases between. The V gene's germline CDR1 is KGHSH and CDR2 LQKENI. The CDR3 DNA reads TGTGCCAGCTCAAAGGCAGCTCTAACGAACACCGGGGAGCTGTTTTTT. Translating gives CASSKAALTNTGELFF.

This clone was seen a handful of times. The CDR3 loop reads CASSLFSGTPEAFF. The CDR3 DNA follows: TGCGCCAGCAGCTTGTTTTCGGGGACCCCTGAAGCTTTCTTT. V is TRBV5-1 and J is TRBJ1-1; D possibly corresponds to TRBD1 (5 bases). Germline V gives CDR1 SGHRS, CDR2 YFSETQ. The CDR3 runs to 14 residues. V dropped 1 base and J dropped 6 bases, with 13 bases sitting between them.

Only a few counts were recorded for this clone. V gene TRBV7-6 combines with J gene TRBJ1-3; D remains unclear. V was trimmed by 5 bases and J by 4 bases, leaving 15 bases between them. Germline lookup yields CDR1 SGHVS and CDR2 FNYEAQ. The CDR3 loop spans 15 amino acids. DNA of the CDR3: TGTGCCAGCAGCGAAAACAGTGGTTGGGGAAACACCATATATTTT. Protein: CASSENSGWGNTIYF.

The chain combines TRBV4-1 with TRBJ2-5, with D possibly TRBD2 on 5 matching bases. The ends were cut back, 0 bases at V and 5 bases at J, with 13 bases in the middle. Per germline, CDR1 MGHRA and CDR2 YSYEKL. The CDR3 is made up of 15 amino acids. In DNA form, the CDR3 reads TGCGCCAGCAGCCAAGACCGGGGTAGGCCGGAGACCCAGTACTTC. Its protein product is CASSQDRGRPETQYF.

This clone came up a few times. Here the CDR3 reads CASKDEPYEAFF. CDR3 DNA sequence: TGTGCCAGTAAGGACGAACCGTATGAAGCTTTCTTT. The genes are TRBV19 and TRBJ1-1; no definite D call. The germline CDR1 and CDR2 sequences are LNHDA and SQIVND (reference sequence). V lost 7 bases to trimming and J lost 7 bases, with 13 bases between them. This CDR3 region has 12 residues. The variable domain in full, with the rest retrieved from reference TRBV19 and TRBJ1-1, is DGGITQSPKYLFRKEGQNVTLSCEQNLNHDAMYWYRQDPGQGLRLIYYSQIVNDFQKGDIAEGYSVSREKKESFPLTVTSAQKNPTAFYLCASKDEPYEAFFGQGTRLTVV.